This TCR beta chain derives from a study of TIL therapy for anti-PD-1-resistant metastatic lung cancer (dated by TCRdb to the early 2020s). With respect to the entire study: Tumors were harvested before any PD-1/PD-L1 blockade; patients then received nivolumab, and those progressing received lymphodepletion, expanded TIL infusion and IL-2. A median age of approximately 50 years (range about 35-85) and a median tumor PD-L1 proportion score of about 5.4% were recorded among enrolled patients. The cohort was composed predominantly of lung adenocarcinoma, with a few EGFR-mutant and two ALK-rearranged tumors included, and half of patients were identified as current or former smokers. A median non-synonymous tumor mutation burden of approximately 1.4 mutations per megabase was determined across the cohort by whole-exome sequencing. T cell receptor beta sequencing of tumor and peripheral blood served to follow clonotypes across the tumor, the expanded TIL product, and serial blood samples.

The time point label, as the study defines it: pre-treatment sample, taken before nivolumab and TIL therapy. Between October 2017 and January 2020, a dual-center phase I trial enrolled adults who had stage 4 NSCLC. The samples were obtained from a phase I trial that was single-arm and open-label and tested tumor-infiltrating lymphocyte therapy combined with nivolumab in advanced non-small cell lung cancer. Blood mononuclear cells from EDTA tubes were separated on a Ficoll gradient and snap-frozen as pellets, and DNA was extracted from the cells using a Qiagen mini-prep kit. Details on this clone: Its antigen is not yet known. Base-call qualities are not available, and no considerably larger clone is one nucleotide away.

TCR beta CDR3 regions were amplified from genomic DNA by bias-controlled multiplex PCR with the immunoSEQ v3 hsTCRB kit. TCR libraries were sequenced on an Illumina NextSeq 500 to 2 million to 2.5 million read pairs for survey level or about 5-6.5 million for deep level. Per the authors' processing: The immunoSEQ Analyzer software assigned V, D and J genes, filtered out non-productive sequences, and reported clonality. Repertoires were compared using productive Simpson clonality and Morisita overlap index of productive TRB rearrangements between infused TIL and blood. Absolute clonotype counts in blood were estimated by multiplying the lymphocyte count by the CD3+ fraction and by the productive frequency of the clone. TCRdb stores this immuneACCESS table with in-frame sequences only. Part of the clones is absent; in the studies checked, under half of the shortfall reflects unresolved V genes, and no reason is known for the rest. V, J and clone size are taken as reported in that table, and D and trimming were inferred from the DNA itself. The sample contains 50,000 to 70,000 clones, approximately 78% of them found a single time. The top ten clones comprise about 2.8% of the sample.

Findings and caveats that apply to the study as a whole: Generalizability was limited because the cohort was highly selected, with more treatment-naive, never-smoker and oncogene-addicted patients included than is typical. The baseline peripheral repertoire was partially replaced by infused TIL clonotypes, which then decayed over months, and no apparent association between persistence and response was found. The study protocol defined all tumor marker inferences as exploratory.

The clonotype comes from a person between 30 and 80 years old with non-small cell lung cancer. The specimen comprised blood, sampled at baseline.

The DNA sequence reads TGTGCCAGCTCTGGGACAGGGGGCGCGGGGAATCAGCCCCAGCATTTT. Translated, this gives CASSGTGGAGNQPQHF. This chain joins TRBV7-2 to TRBJ1-5; 12 middle bases align to TRBD1. There are 16 amino acids in the CDR3, from cysteine to phenylalanine inclusive. Just CDR3 DNA is preserved here, 48 bases in frame from base 1. Looking up the germline V gene yields CDR1 SGHTA and CDR2 FQGNSA. Trimming takes 8 bases off V and 4 bases off J; junction bases not matched to a gene: 9.